This is a list of T cell receptor beta chains from one sample in a study of cytomegalovirus exposure and HLA in healthy donors. Produced via immunoSEQ multiplex PCR; TCRdb's table is partial and in-frame only. The sample has 100,000 to 120,000 clones, about 70% seen once. Sequencing used PBMCs. The source is a man aged 25 to 40 in good health and CMV-seronegative. Each CDR3 is given without its conserved first and last residue.

TRBJ1-2 | 13 | TRBV7-2 | ASSLGAIPNYGYT
TRBJ2-3 | 14 | TRBV19 | ASSSRLAADTDTQY
TRBJ1-2 | 12 | TRBV4-1 | ASSDDRRRGGYT
TRBJ2-2 | 15 | TRBV5-1 | ASSLGTSGSNNGELF
TRBJ2-1 | 13 | TRBV7-2 | ASSPMGGSYNEQF
TRBJ2-4 | 10 | TRBV29-1 | SVGPGGNIQY
TRBJ2-2 | 14 | TRBV27 | ASTHDRTGRTGELF
TRBJ2-1 | 14 | TRBV7-2 | ASSFGTSGSRSEQF
TRBJ2-7 | 13 | TRBV5-1 | ASSLAGSGGSEQY
TRBJ1-5 | 13 | TRBV19 | ASNQGVDSNQPQH
TRBJ2-1 | 12 | TRBV6-6 | ASRSGQRDNEQF
TRBJ2-1 | 13 | TRBV18 | ASSLGLAGYNEQF
TRBJ2-3 | 16 | TRBV5-1 | ASSSRPFLAGGADTQY
TRBJ1-5 | 14 | TRBV19 | ASSITGVMRNQPQH
TRBJ2-7 | 12 | TRBV11-2 | ASSQSGRSYEQY
TRBJ1-6 | 16 | TRBV18 | ASSPETGGASAVSPLH
. | 12 | TRBV28 | ASSYGGFPYEQY
TRBJ2-7 | 12 | TRBV6-1 | ASSERVGPYEQY
TRBJ1-2 | 15 | TRBV7-9 | ASSFGTGGFANYGYT
TRBJ1-1 | 10 | TRBV30 | AWSPQITEAF
TRBJ1-2 | 10 | TRBV5-5 | ASSLAEGAAT
TRBJ1-1 | 11 | TRBV7-2 | ASTRSTNTEAF
TRBJ1-5 | 15 | TRBV7-9 | SSSRDSTGLGNQPQH
TRBJ2-1 | 12 | TRBV7-3 | ASSLSEGVNEQF
TRBJ2-2 | 10 | TRBV7-9 | ASLGGAGELF
TRBJ2-3 | 11 | TRBV5-4 | ASSSPSADTQY
TRBJ2-7 | 13 | TRBV28 | ASSLGQEGPYEQY
TRBJ2-5 | 13 | TRBV7-9 | ASTRSGGGRETQY
TRBJ2-5 | 13 | TRBV5-5 | ASSPRPGTKETQY
TRBJ1-2 | 13 | TRBV28 | ASSTIDRTSYGYT
TRBJ1-5 | 12 | TRBV6-1 | ASTVGQLAPPQH
TRBJ2-1 | 12 | TRBV5-1 | ASSFNQAYNEQF
TRBJ2-4 | 14 | TRBV7-3 | ASSLGTGLRKNIQY
TRBJ1-5 | 12 | TRBV28 | ASSLAGGGQPQH
. | 11 | TRBV27 | ASSLRASYEQY
TRBJ1-1 | 13 | TRBV19 | ASTMTGGPRRGAF
TRBJ1-1 | 13 | TRBV7-6 | ASSRGGAPNTEAF
TRBJ2-7 | 12 | TRBV28 | ASSFGTSAYEQY
TRBJ1-2 | 11 | TRBV29-1 | SVASTPNGGYT
TRBJ2-7 | 9 | TRBV20-1 | SAWDSAEQY
TRBJ2-3 | 14 | TRBV5-4 | ASSQDVRVGTDTQY
TRBJ2-3 | 14 | TRBV5-4 | ASSSPLAGGRNTQY
TRBJ2-1 | 13 | TRBV4-3 | ASSSGGRGYNEQF
TRBJ1-1 | 10 | TRBV7-9 | ASSPGTLEAF
TRBJ1-1 | 13 | TRBV28 | ASISSRGGNTEAF
TRBJ1-1 | 12 | TRBV2 | ASRAGQGNTEAF
TRBJ2-7 | 12 | TRBV28 | ASSTLDRHYEQY
TRBJ1-5 | 13 | TRBV6-1 | ASRRDRGLGQPQH
TRBJ1-1 | 13 | TRBV7-8 | ASSLQDTMTAEAF
TRBJ1-4 | 12 | TRBV2 | ASRQGPTNEKLF
TRBJ2-7 | 10 | TRBV6-1 | ASSGQSYEQY
TRBJ2-1 | 13 | TRBV7-9 | ASSVAGLGYNEQF
TRBJ1-6 | 12 | TRBV27 | ASRENGYNSPLH